This TCR beta chain stems from a study of T cell responses to AZD1222 COVID-19 vaccine. The protocol was immunoSEQ multiplex PCR, while the TCRdb copy is restricted to in-frame clones and leaves out a portion. The repertoire holds about 180,000 clones, with 90% to 95% as singletons. V was pared by 0 bases and J by 5 bases, with 10 bases between. The CDR3 is made up of 14 amino acids. The germline CDR1 and CDR2 sequences are MNHEY and SVGAGI. Study-level findings and limits: Spike-spanning, vaccine-associated CD4 TCRs were dominant at 160-218 and 743-854.

Comment on this clone: The antigen is unknown.

The rearrangement uses TRBV6-5 and TRBJ2-5; D is uncertain. The clonotype comes from an adult who received the AZD1222 COVID-19 vaccine. Sequenced material: peripheral blood, taken 28 days after the second AZD1222 dose. The chain's CDR3 is CASSYSIPRETQYF. The CDR3 nucleotides are TGTGCCAGCAGTTACTCGATCCCCAGGGAGACCCAGTACTTC.